The present entry profiles one T cell receptor beta chain with its context. Antigen specificity is unknown. MiXCR was run by TCRdb on the 5' RACE reads, yielding one entry per CDR3 protein. The table includes some 340,000 distinct CDR3 sequences, about 14% detected once. These data belong to a study of CD8 T cells in ankylosing spondylitis. Study results and limitations: Disease-associated clonotypes exhibited CD8+ identity and were relatively infrequent in peripheral blood. There was reportedly significant enrichment of clones that were disease-linked in matched ankylosing spondylitis synovial fluid.

CDR1 KGHSH and CDR2 LQKENI come from the germline V gene. The length of the CDR3 is 13 residues. V lost 2 bases and J 4 bases, leaving 8 bases between the germline ends. This chain joins TRBV18 and TRBJ1-2, with no clear D. The TCR was taken from a male donor with ankylosing spondylitis or in good health (not recorded which). Sequencing input: blood, either unsorted or a sorted T cell fraction (not recorded which). The CDR3 sequence is CASSPGQVYGYTF. CDR3 coding DNA: TGTGCCAGCTCACCAGGCCAGGTCTATGGCTACACCTTC.